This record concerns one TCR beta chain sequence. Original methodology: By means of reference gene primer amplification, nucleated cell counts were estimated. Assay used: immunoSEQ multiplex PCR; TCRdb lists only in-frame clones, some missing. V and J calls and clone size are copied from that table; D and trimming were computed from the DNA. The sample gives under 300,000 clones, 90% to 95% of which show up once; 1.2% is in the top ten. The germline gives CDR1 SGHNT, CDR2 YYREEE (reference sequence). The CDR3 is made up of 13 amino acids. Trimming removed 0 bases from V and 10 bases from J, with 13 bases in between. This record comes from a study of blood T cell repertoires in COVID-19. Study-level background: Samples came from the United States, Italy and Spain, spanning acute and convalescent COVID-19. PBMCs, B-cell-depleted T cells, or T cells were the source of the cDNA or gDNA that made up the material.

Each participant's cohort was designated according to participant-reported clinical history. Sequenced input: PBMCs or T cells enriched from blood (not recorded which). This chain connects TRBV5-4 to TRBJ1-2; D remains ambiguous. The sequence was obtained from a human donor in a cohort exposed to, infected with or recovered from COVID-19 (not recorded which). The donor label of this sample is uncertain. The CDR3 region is CASSLVREGDYTF. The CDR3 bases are TGTGCCAGCAGCTTGGTTCGGGAGGGTGACTACACCTTC.